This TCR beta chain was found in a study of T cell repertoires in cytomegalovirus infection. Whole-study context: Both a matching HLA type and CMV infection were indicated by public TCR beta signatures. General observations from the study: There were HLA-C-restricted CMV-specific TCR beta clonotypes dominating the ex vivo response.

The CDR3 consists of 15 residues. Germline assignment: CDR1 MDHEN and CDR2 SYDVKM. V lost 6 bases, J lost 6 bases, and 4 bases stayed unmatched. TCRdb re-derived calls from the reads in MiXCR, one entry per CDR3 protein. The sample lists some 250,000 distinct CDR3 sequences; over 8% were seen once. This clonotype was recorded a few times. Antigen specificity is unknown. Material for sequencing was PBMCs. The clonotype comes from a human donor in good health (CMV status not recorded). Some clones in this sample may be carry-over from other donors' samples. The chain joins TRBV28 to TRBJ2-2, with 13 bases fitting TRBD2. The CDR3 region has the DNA TGTGCCAGCAGCCTGACTAGCGGGGGGCCCGGGGAGCTGTTTTTT. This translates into CASSLTSGGPGELFF.